A few counts support the clone carrying this T cell receptor beta chain. It was with a sample-barcoded 5' primer and a J-beta primer mix that a second PCR of about 6 to 11 cycles was run. MiXCR, run by TCRdb on the 5' RACE reads, gives a single entry per CDR3 protein. Here the sample spans about 1,500,000 distinct CDR3 sequences, about 28% being singletons. Roughly 10 milliliters was the volume of peripheral blood drawn from each donor. Researchers report isolating at least 6.5 million PBMCs per sample. The sample originates from a study of blood T cells in healthy people across ages. Study summary: Template switching picked up about one barcoded beta molecule for each two T cells.

The CDR3 runs to 14 residues. The V gene's germline CDR1 is SNHLY and CDR2 FYNNEI. Trimming left V 6 bases short and J 2 bases short, with 11 bases between. The chain links TRBV2 to TRBJ1-5, with a possible D match to TRBD1 (5 bases). The sequence came from a woman in her thirties in good health. The source material was blood. CDR3 nucleotides: TGTGCCAGCAGCAAACAGGAGGGCAATCAGCCCCAGCATTTT. Protein: CASSKQEGNQPQHF.